This T cell receptor (beta chain) was observed in a study of T cell responses to AZD1222 COVID-19 vaccine. The repertoire was sequenced with immunoSEQ multiplex PCR; TCRdb's copy has only in-frame clones and lacks some. Among around 130,000 clones, around 90% were seen once, and the ten largest hold approximately 2.8%. Study-level points and caveats: Baseline serology detected seropositivity in only five or six AZD1222 recipients.

This clone was counted between two and nine times. No antigen is known for it. Trimming pared 5 bases from V and 0 bases from J, leaving 10 bases between. Germline CDR1 and CDR2: SNHLY and FYNNEI. The CDR3 spans 14 residues. The chain is built from TRBV2 and TRBJ1-2; TRBD1 is a possible D gene (6 bases). The sequencing used peripheral blood, collected on day 0 of AZD1222 vaccination. The TCR originated in an adult in good health. CDR3 in DNA: TGTGCCAGCAGTCAACAGGGAACTAACTATGGCTACACCTTC. It specifies CASSQQGTNYGYTF.